The 11 T cell receptor beta chains below all came from one sample that was sequenced in a study of T-cell reconstitution after alpha-beta-depleted transplantation in children. Unique molecular identifiers were incorporated when the TCRbeta library was constructed. MiXCR was run by TCRdb on the PCR reads, yielding one entry per CDR3 protein. Of 70,000 to 95,000 distinct CDR3 sequences in the sample, 12% were seen once. Sequences were derived from PBMCs from the stem cell graft donor, sampled from the stem cell graft. The source of these receptors is a human donor who donated a stem cell graft to a child with inherited bone marrow failure.

This clonotype occurred a few times. The CDR3 reads CASSLADGGEAFF. The CDR3 DNA reads TGTGCCAGCAGCTTAGCGGACGGGGGGGAAGCTTTCTTT. The chain is built from TRBV7-6 and TRBJ1-1; D may be TRBD1 (5 bases). Trimming stripped 0 bases from V and 8 bases from J, with 10 bases between. Germline CDR1 is SGHVS and CDR2 is FNYEAQ. The CDR3 consists of 13 residues. The variable domain in full, completed from reference TRBV7-6 and TRBJ1-1, reads GAGVSQSPRYKVTKRGQDVALRCDPISGHVSLYWYRQALGQGPEFLTYFNYEAQQDKSGLPNDRFSAERPEGSISTLTIQRTEQRDSAMYRCASSLADGGEAFFGQGTRLTVV.

In its sample, this clonotype was seen a few times. This sequence joins TRBV20-1 and TRBJ2-4; 12 bases map to TRBD2. The CDR3 has 16 residues. Germline loops: CDR1 DFQATT, CDR2 SNEGSKA (reference sequence). The V segment lost 0 bases and the J segment 8 bases; nucleotides outside the gene matches: 8. This chain's CDR3 is CSARDPTSGGRDIQYF. In nucleotides, the CDR3 is TGCAGTGCTAGAGATCCGACTAGCGGGGGTAGGGACATTCAGTACTTC.

Ten or more counts support this clonotype. This chain joins TRBV7-2 and TRBJ2-2; 8 bases line up with TRBD1. CDR3 size: 14 residues. V was clipped by 3 bases and J by 6 bases; unmatched bases: 3. Germline V gene sequence: CDR1 SGHTA, CDR2 FQGNSA. The CDR3 is CASSFQGASGELFF. The CDR3 nucleotides read TGTGCCAGCAGCTTCCAGGGGGCGTCCGGGGAGCTGTTTTTT.

This clonotype was seen ten or more times. The chain joins TRBV12-5 to TRBJ2-5; 7 positions agree with TRBD1. J was trimmed by 4 bases and V by 6 bases; bases with no gene match: 8. Germline-derived CDR1 and CDR2 are LGHNT and FRNRAP. The CDR3 is 14 amino acids. CDR3 protein: CASGPGDSLETQYF. Written as DNA, the CDR3 is TGTGCTAGTGGGCCTGGGGACAGCCTAGAGACCCAGTACTTC.

The rearrangement links TRBV4-3 to TRBJ2-1; D possibly corresponds to TRBD2 (5 bases). Trimming left V 4 bases short and J 3 bases short, with 7 bases between. Germline V gene lookup returns CDR1 LGHNA and CDR2 YSLEER. The CDR3 has 13 amino acids. The DNA for the CDR3 is TGCGCCAGCAGCCCCGGGGACTACAATGAGCAGTTCTTC. Translation gives CASSPGDYNEQFF.

This clonotype appeared many times. This rearrangement joins TRBV29-1 to TRBJ2-3; the D gene is possibly TRBD1 (5 bases). Germline assignment: CDR1 SQVTM and CDR2 ANQGSEA. V lost 5 bases and J 2 bases, leaving 11 bases between the germline ends. The CDR3 length is 13 residues. The DNA for the CDR3 is TGCAGCGTTCGAGCAGGGTCCACAGATACGCAGTATTTT. It translates to CSVRAGSTDTQYF.

CDR3 in amino acids: CSVRGPRPRTDTQYF. The DNA of the CDR3 is TGCAGCGTTAGGGGGCCCCGCCCTCGCACAGATACGCAGTATTTT. The rearrangement links TRBV29-1 to TRBJ2-3; 7 nucleotides line up with TRBD1. Germline loops: CDR1 SQVTM, CDR2 ANQGSEA. CDR3 length equals 15 residues. With 5 bases clipped from V and 1 base from J, the junction kept 9 bases outside the gene matches.

This clonotype was recorded many times. CDR3 in DNA: TGTGCCAGTTCCGGACGGTACACCGGGGAGCTGTTTTTT. It translates to CASSGRYTGELFF. The chain couples TRBV12-3 or TRBV12-4 to TRBJ2-2; D not resolved. The CDR3 sequence is 13 residues long. Between the trimmed V and J ends, which lost 9 bases and 3 bases, there was a span of 11 bases.

In this sample, this clonotype turned up many times. The genes are TRBV4-3 and TRBJ1-2, with no clear D. The CDR3 has 16 amino acids. With 0 bases removed from V and 0 bases from J, the gap between germline ends came to 11 bases. CDR1 is LGHNA and CDR2 is YSLEER in the germline V gene. CDR3 loop: CASSQDGSITNYGYTF. The CDR3 bases are TGCGCCAGCAGCCAAGATGGGAGTATTACTAACTATGGCTACACCTTC.

This clonotype was found a few times. The chain carries TRBV5-1 and TRBJ2-2; D remains unclear. V dropped 1 base and J dropped 4 bases, with 11 bases sitting between them. This CDR3 has 15 amino acids. Germline V CDR1 and CDR2: SGHRS, YFSETQ. DNA for the CDR3: TGCGCCAGCAGCTTGACTCCTCCCGGCACCGGGGAGCTGTTTTTT. This sequence encodes CASSLTPPGTGELFF. The variable domain in full, completed from reference TRBV5-1 and TRBJ2-2, reads KAGVTQTPRYLIKTRGQQVTLSCSPISGHRSVSWYQQTPGQGLQFLFEYFSETQRNKGNFPGRFSGRQFSNSRSEMNVSTLELGDSALYLCASSLTPPGTGELFFGEGSRLTVL.

This clonotype was seen ten or more times. The genes are TRBV6-1 and TRBJ1-2; 9 bases agree with TRBD1. This CDR3 spans 14 amino acids. Germline loops: CDR1 MNHNS, CDR2 SASEGT. V shed 2 bases, J shed 5 bases, and the junction held 3 bases outside the gene matches. CDR3: CASSETGTGYGYTF. CDR3 DNA: TGTGCCAGCAGTGAAACGGGGACAGGGTATGGCTACACCTTC.